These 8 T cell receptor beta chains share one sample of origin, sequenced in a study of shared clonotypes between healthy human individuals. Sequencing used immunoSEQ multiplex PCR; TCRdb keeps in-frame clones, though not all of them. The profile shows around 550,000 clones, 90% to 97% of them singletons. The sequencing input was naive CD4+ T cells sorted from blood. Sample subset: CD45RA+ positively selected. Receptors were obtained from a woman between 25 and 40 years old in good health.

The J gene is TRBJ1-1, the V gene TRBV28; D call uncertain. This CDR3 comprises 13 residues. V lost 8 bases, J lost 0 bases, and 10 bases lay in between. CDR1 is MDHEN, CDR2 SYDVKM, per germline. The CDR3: CASVPIMNTEAFF. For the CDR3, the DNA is TGTGCCAGCGTACCGATCATGAACACTGAAGCTTTCTTT. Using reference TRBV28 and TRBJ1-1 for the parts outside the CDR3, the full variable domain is DVKVTQSSRYLVKRTGEKVFLECVQDMDHENMFWYRQDPGLGLRLIYFSYDVKMKEKGDIPEGYSVSREKKERFSLILESASTNQTSMYLCASVPIMNTEAFFGQGTRLTVV.

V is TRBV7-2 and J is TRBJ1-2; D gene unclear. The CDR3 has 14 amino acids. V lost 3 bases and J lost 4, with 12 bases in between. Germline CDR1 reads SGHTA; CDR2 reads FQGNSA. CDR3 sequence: CASSFGYRAYGYTF. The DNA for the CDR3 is TGTGCCAGCAGCTTTGGTTACAGAGCCTATGGCTACACCTTC.

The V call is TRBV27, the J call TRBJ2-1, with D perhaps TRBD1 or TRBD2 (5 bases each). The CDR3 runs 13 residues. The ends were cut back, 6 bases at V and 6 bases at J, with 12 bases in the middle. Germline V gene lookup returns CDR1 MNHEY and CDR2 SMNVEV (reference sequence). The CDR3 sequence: CASRSGTVNEQFF. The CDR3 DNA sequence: TGTGCCAGCAGGTCAGGGACGGTCAATGAGCAGTTCTTC.

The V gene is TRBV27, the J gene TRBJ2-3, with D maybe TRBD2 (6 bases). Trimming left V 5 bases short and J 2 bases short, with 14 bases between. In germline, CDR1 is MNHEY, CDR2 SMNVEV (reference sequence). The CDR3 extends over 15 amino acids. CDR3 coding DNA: TGTGCCAGCAGTCGGGGAGGCGACCCCACAGATACGCAGTATTTT. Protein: CASSRGGDPTDTQYF.

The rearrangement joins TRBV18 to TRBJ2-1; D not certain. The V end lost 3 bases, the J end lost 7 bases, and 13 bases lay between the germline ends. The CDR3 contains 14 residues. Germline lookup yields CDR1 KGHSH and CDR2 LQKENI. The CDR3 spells CASSPPRPGNEQFF. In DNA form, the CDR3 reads TGTGCCAGCTCACCCCCTAGACCTGGGAATGAGCAGTTCTTC.

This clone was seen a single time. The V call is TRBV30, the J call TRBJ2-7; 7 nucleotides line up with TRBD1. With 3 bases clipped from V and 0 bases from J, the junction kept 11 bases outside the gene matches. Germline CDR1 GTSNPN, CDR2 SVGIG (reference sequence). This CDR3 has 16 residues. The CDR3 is CAWRERQGIVSYEQYF. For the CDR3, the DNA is TGTGCCTGGAGGGAACGACAGGGTATCGTCTCCTACGAGCAGTACTTC.

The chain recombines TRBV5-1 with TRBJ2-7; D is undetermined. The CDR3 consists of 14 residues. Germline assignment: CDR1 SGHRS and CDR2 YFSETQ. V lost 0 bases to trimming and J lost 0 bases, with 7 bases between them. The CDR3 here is CASSLVQSSYEQYF. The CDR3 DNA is TGCGCCAGCAGCTTGGTCCAAAGCTCCTACGAGCAGTACTTC. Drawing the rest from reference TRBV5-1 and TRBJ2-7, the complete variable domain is KAGVTQTPRYLIKTRGQQVTLSCSPISGHRSVSWYQQTPGQGLQFLFEYFSETQRNKGNFPGRFSGRQFSNSRSEMNVSTLELGDSALYLCASSLVQSSYEQYFGPGTRLTVT.

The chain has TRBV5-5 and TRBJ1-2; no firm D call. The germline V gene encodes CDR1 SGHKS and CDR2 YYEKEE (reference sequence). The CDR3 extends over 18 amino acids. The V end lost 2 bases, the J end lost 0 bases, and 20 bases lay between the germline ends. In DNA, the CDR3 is TGTGCCAGCAGCTTTCGTTTTAGTATCGAGGTTTCTAACTATGGCTACACCTTC. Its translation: CASSFRFSIEVSNYGYTF.